A single sample is the source of the 9 T cell receptor beta chains below, sequenced in a study of cytomegalovirus exposure and HLA in healthy donors. The PCR contained 60 Vbeta and 13 Jbeta primers. Clones were sequenced by immunoSEQ multiplex PCR, and TCRdb holds only the in-frame ones, with some missing. The sample lists 58,000 or so clones; more than 70% were seen once. The sequencing input was PBMCs. These receptors were collected from a woman aged 40 to 49 in good health and CMV-seropositive.

The CDR3 spells CASSPLRGAYYNEQFF. The CDR3 DNA reads as TGTGCCAGCTCACCCCTGCGGGGGGCCTACTACAATGAGCAGTTCTTC. The V gene is TRBV18, the J gene TRBJ2-1; 8 bases align to TRBD2. V was clipped by 3 bases and J by 3 bases; unmatched bases: 7. The CDR3 sequence is 16 residues long. Per germline, CDR1 KGHSH and CDR2 LQKENI.

This clone was detected once. In DNA form, the CDR3 reads TGTGCCAGCACCCGGGGTGGGAGTTATAGCAATCAGCCCCAGCATTTT. Its translation is CASTRGGSYSNQPQHF. V is TRBV7-2 and J is TRBJ1-5; no clear D. V was clipped by 7 bases and J by 0 bases, with 16 bases between them. CDR1 is SGHTA, CDR2 FQGNSA, per germline. This CDR3 has 16 amino acids.

Concerning this clone itself: One end of the junction does not line up with germline, which may come from a read error. The rearrangement uses TRBV7-2 and TRBJ1-1; TRBD1 matches at 9 bases. Germline V lookup: CDR1 SGHTA, CDR2 FQGNSA. The CDR3 has 16 residues. The CDR3 region has the DNA TGTGTCAGCAGCACCAAACCCTTGACAGGGGGAACTGAAGCTTTCTTT. It encodes CVSSTKPLTGGTEAFF.

The V call is TRBV30, the J call TRBJ1-2, with a possible D match to TRBD1 (5 bases). The V and J ends lost 3 bases and 0 bases respectively, with 8 bases between them. Germline CDR1 and CDR2: GTSNPN and SVGIG (reference sequence). The CDR3 totals 13 residues. In nucleotides, the CDR3 is TGTGCCTGGAGCGCGGACACTAACTATGGCTACACCTTC. This gives the protein CAWSADTNYGYTF.

This chain joins TRBV4-2 and TRBJ1-3; D gene uncertain. V dropped 1 base and J dropped 2 bases, with 12 bases sitting between them. CDR1 and CDR2 (germline): LGHNA, YNFKEQ. The CDR3 is 16 residues long. CDR3 bases: TGTGCCAGCAGCCAAGTCGGAGCCAGCCCTGGAAACACCATATATTTT. It encodes CASSQVGASPGNTIYF.

The CDR3 region is CASRQGGDTGELFF. The CDR3, as DNA: TGTGCCAGTCGACAGGGTGGAGACACCGGGGAGCTGTTTTTT. The rearrangement uses TRBV2 and TRBJ2-2; 7 bases match TRBD1. V gave up 9 bases and J gave up 3 bases; unmatched junction bases: 7. The germline V gene encodes CDR1 SNHLY and CDR2 FYNNEI. The CDR3 sequence is 14 residues long.

The sample holds one count of this clone. This chain connects TRBV4-2 to TRBJ2-7; 9 bases align to TRBD2. V trimming: 0 bases; J trimming: 6 bases; junction bases outside the gene matches: 9. Germline CDR1 and CDR2: LGHNA and YNFKEQ. This CDR3 contains 16 residues. CDR3 sequence (DNA): TGTGCCAGCAGCCAAGAAGGAGGCGGGGGGGCGGCCGAGCAGTACTTC. This codes for CASSQEGGGGAAEQYF.

This clone was picked up a small number of times. The chain employs TRBV19 and TRBJ2-7; D unresolved. The CDR3 length is 13 residues. The V gene's germline CDR1 is LNHDA and CDR2 SQIVND (reference sequence). V dropped 5 bases and J dropped 3 bases, with 11 bases sitting between them. Here the CDR3 reads CASSPQRGYEQYF. As DNA, the CDR3 is TGTGCCAGTAGTCCCCAGCGTGGCTACGAGCAGTACTTC.

This sequence joins TRBV5-4 and TRBJ2-1, with 7 bases fitting TRBD2. CDR3 length: 13 amino acids. Germline lookup yields CDR1 SGHNT and CDR2 YYREEE (reference sequence). J was trimmed by 7 bases and V by 4 bases; bases with no gene match: 5. CDR3 sequence: CASSVQRGNEQFF. The DNA of the CDR3 is TGTGCCAGCAGCGTTCAGCGGGGAAATGAGCAGTTCTTC.